This T cell receptor beta chain was recovered during a study of CD8 T cells in Susac syndrome. With random hexamers, roughly 0.45 to 1 ug RNA was reverse transcribed. Amplification of TCR beta CDR3 spanned 54 Vbeta and 13 Jbeta via immunoSEQ multiplex PCR. Each CDR3 protein is one row after TCRdb ran MiXCR on the immunoSEQ multiplex PCR reads. The table has tens of thousands of distinct CDR3 sequences, approximately 94% seen once. Looked up from germline, CDR1 is SQVTM and CDR2 is ANQGSEA. The CDR3 is 14 residues long. V lost 7 bases and J lost 4, with 16 bases in between. The chain joins TRBV29-1 to TRBJ1-4; the D gene is possibly TRBD1 (5 bases). The sequencing input was CD8+ T cells from PBMCs. This receptor was taken from a human donor with multiple sclerosis. The CDR3 loop reads CSARGQEINEKLFF. In DNA, the CDR3 is TGCAGCGCCCGGGGCCAGGAGATTAATGAAAAACTGTTTTTT.